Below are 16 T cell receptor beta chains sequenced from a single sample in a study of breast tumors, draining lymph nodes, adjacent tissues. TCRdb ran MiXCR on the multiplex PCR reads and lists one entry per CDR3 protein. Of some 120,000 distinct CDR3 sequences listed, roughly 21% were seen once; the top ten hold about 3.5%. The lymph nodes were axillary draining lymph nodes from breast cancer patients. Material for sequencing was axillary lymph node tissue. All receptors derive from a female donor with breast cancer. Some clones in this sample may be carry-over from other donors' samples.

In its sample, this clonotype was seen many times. The CDR3 protein is CATSDGYTYEQYF. In DNA, the CDR3 is TGTGCCACCAGTGATGGTTACACCTACGAGCAGTACTTC. This chain joins TRBV24-1 and TRBJ2-7; no clear D. The V and J ends lost 3 bases and 2 bases respectively, with 7 bases between them. The CDR3 has 13 residues. Germline values: CDR1 KGHDR, CDR2 SFDVKD.

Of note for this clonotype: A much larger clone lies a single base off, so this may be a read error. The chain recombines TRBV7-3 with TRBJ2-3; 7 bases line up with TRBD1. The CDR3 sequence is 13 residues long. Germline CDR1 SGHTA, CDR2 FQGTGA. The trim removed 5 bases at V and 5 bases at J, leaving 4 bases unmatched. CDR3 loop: CASSLDREDTQYF. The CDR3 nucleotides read TGTGCCAGCAGCCTTGACAGGGAAGATACGCAGTATTTT.

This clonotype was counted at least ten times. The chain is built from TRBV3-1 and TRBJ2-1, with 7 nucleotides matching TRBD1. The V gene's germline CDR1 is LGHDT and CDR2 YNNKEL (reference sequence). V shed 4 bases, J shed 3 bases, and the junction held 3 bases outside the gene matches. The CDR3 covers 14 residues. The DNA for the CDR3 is TGTGCCAGCAGCCCAGGACAGGTCTACAATGAGCAGTTCTTC. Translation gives CASSPGQVYNEQFF.

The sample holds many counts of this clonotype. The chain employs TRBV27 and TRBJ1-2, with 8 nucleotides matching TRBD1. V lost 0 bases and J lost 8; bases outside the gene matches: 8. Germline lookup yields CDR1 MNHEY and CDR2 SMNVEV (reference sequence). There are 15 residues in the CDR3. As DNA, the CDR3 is TGTGCCAGCAGTTTATCCGTGGTGAACAGGGGGGGCTACACCTTC. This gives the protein CASSLSVVNRGGYTF.

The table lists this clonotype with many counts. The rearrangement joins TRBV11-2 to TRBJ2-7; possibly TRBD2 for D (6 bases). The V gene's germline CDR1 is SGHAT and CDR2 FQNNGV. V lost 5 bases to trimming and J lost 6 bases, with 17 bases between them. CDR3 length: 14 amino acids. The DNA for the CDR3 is TGTGCCAGCAGCCGGGACTCGCCCTTTTCCGAGCAGTACTTC. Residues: CASSRDSPFSEQYF.

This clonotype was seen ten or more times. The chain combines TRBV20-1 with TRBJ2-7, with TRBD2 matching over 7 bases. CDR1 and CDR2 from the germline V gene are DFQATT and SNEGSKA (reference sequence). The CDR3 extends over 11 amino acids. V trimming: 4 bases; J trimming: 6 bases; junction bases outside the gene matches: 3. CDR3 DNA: TGCAGTGCTATCAGGGAGGGCGAGCAGTACTTC. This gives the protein CSAIREGEQYF.

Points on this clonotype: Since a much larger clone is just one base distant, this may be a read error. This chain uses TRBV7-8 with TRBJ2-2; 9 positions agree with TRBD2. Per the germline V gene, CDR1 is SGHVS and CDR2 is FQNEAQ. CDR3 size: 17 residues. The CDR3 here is CAGSLRLAVTNTGELFF. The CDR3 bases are TGTGCCGGCAGCTTAAGACTAGCGGTTACGAACACCGGGGAGCTGTTTTTT. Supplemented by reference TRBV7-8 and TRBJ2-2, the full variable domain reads GAGVSQSPRYKVAKRGQDVALRCDPISGHVSLFWYQQALGQGPEFLTYFQNEAQLDKSGLPSDRFFAERPEGSVSTLKIQRTQQEDSAVYLCAGSLRLAVTNTGELFFGEGSRLTVL.

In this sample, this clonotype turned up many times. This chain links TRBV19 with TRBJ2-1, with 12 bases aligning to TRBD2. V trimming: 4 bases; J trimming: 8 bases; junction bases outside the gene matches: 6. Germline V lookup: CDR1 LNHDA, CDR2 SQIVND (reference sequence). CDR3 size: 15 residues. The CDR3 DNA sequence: TGTGCCAGTAGTACCGGACTAGCGGGGAATGATGAGCAGTTCTTC. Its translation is CASSTGLAGNDEQFF.

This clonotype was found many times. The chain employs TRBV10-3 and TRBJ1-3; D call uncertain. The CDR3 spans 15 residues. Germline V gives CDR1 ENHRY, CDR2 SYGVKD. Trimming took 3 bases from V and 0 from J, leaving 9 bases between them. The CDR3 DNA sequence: TGTGCCATCAGTGATCAGGCAAGCTCTGGAAACACCATATATTTT. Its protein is CAISDQASSGNTIYF.

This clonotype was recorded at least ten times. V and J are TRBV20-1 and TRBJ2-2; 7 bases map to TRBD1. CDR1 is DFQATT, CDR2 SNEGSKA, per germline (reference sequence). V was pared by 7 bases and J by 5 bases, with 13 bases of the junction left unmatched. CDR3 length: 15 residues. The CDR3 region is CSVRGAGGFTGELFF. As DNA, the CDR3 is TGCAGTGTGAGGGGCGCAGGGGGATTTACCGGGGAGCTGTTTTTT.

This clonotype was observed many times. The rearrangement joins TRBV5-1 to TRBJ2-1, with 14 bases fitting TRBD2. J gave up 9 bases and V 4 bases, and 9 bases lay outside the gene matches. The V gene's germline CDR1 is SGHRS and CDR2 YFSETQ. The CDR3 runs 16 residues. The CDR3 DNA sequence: TGCGCCAGCAGCACCCGACTAGCGGGAGGGTCGAGTGAGCAGTTCTTC. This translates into CASSTRLAGGSSEQFF.

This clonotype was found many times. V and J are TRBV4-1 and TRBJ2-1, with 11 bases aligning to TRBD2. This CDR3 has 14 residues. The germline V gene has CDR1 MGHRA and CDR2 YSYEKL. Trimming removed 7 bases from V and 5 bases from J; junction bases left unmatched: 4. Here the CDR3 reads CASKLAGDHNEQFF. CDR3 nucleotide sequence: TGCGCCAGCAAACTAGCGGGAGACCACAATGAGCAGTTCTTC.

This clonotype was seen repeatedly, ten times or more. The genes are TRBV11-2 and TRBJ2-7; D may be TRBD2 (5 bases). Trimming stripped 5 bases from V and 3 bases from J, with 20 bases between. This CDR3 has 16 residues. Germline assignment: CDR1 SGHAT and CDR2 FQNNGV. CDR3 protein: CASSPRTFNNYYEQYF. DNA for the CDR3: TGTGCCAGCAGCCCGAGGACTTTCAACAATTACTACGAGCAGTACTTC.

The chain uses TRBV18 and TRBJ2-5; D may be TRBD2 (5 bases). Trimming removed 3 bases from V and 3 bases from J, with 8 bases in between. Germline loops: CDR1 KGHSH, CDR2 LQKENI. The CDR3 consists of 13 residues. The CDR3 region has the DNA TGTGCCAGCTCACCTCTAGCAGAAGAGACCCAGTACTTC. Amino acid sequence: CASSPLAEETQYF.

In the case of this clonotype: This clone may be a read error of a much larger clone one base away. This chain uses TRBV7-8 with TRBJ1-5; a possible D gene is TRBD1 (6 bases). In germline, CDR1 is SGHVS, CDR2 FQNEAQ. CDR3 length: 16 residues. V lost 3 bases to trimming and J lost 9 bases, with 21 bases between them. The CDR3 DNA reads TGTGCCAGCAGCTTGAACCCCAGGGGCCTGGGTCGGCCCCAGCATTTT. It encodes CASSLNPRGLGRPQHF.

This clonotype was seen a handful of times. In nucleotides, the CDR3 is TGCAGTGCTAGTGACGGCACTGAAGCTTTCTTT. Its protein product is CSASDGTEAFF. The rearrangement uses TRBV20-1 and TRBJ1-1; D is uncertain. This CDR3 region has 11 residues. Trimming shortened V by 3 bases and J by 4 bases, and 6 bases separated the two germline ends. Germline V gene lookup returns CDR1 DFQATT and CDR2 SNEGSKA (reference sequence).